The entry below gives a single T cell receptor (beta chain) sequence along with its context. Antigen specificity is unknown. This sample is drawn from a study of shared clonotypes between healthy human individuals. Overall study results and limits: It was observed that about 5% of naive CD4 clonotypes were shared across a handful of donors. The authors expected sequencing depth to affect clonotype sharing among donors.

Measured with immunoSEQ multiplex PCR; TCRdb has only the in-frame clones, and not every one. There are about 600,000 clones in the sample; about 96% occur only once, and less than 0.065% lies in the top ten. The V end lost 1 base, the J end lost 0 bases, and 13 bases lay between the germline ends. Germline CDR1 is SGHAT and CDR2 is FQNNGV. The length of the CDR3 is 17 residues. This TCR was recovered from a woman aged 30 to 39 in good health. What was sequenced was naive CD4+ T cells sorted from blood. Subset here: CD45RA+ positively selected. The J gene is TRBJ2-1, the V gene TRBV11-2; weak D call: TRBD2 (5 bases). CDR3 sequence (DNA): TGTGCCAGCAGCTTAGCCCTTGGTGGGAGCTCCTACAATGAGCAGTTCTTC. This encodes CASSLALGGSSYNEQFF.